The 21 T cell receptor beta chains reported below all come from one sample, sequenced in a study of cytotoxic CD8 clonotypes in ibrutinib-treated CLL. TCRdb's copy holds only in-frame clones and misses some; the assay was immunoSEQ multiplex PCR. The table lists 12,000 to 15,000 clones, approximately 52% of them singletons. The source material was PBMCs, sampled at an approximately 26-month disease-progression time point, from a patient treated with ibrutinib. The receptors shown here come from a human donor with chronic lymphocytic leukemia.

The chain carries TRBV6-5 and TRBJ1-2; D gene unclear. There are 14 residues in the CDR3. Trimming pared 2 bases from V and 0 bases from J, leaving 7 bases between. Germline-derived CDR1 and CDR2 are MNHEY and SVGAGI. CDR3 sequence (DNA): TGTGCCAGCAGTTACCCCGGATCTAACTATGGCTACACCTTC. Its protein product is CASSYPGSNYGYTF.

V and J are TRBV6-1 and TRBJ1-2, with TRBD1 identical over 8 bases. Germline V lookup: CDR1 MNHNS, CDR2 SASEGT. J was trimmed by 5 bases and V by 5 bases; bases with no gene match: 1. The CDR3 is made up of 12 amino acids. The CDR3 region is CASSRDRYGYTF. For the CDR3, the DNA is TGTGCCAGCAGTAGGGACAGGTATGGCTACACCTTC.

The genes are TRBV5-4 and TRBJ2-7, with 7 nucleotides matching TRBD1. V trimming: 0 bases; J trimming: 2 bases; junction bases outside the gene matches: 5. The CDR3 extends over 15 amino acids. Germline V CDR1 and CDR2: SGHNT, YYREEE (reference sequence). CDR3 nucleotide sequence: TGTGCCAGCAGCTTGGAGGCAGGGGGACCCTACGAGCAGTACTTC. Translating it yields CASSLEAGGPYEQYF.

The chain couples TRBV18 to TRBJ2-7, with a possible D match to TRBD1 (5 bases). The germline gives CDR1 KGHSH, CDR2 LQKENI. The CDR3 contains 14 residues. Between the trimmed V and J ends, which lost 4 bases and 4 bases, there was a span of 14 bases. The CDR3 region is CASSRLQGSYEQYF. CDR3 in DNA: TGTGCCAGCTCACGACTCCAGGGTAGTTACGAGCAGTACTTC.

This rearrangement joins TRBV5-1 to TRBJ2-7; TRBD1 matches at 9 bases. The junction had 10 bases not matched to a gene; V was cut back by 6 bases and J by 6 bases. In germline, CDR1 is SGHRS, CDR2 YFSETQ. The CDR3 consists of 14 residues. CDR3 loop: CASTPGTGSSEQYF. The CDR3 coding sequence is TGCGCCAGCACACCCGGGACAGGGAGTTCCGAGCAGTACTTC.

This chain uses TRBV7-9 with TRBJ2-7, with 10 bases identical to TRBD2. The CDR3 has 18 amino acids. V shed 4 bases and J 3 bases; nucleotides not matched to a gene: 15. Germline V gene sequence: CDR1 SEHNR, CDR2 FQNEAQ (reference sequence). Here the CDR3 DNA reads TGTGCCAGCAGCTCGGGAAAGGTAGCGGGGGGCCTTCACTACGAGCAGTACTTC. Encoded protein: CASSSGKVAGGLHYEQYF.

This rearrangement joins TRBV30 to TRBJ2-7; D uncertain. Per germline, CDR1 GTSNPN and CDR2 SVGIG (reference sequence). The germline V and J ends were trimmed by 2 bases and 3 bases, with 11 bases remaining between them. The CDR3 extends over 13 amino acids. The CDR3 nucleotides are TGTGCCTGGAGTCCCGGCGACGGCTACGAGCAGTACTTC. Translated: CAWSPGDGYEQYF.

The chain combines TRBV19 with TRBJ2-7, with D uncertain. Trimming cost V 5 bases and J 0 bases, with 14 bases left between them. Germline-derived CDR1 and CDR2 are LNHDA and SQIVND (reference sequence). This CDR3 spans 15 amino acids. CDR3 in DNA: TGTGCCAGTAGTGCATTCGGCGGCACCTCCTACGAGCAGTACTTC. Translation: CASSAFGGTSYEQYF.

In its sample, this clone was seen a few times. The chain joins TRBV29-1 to TRBJ1-4; 7 bases match TRBD1. Germline loops: CDR1 SQVTM, CDR2 ANQGSEA. The CDR3 has 16 amino acids. Trimming cost V 7 bases and J 5 bases; bases outside gene matches: 16. This CDR3 is CSATDLRDSSNEKLFF. CDR3 DNA sequence: TGCAGCGCCACGGATCTCCGGGACAGCTCGAATGAAAAACTGTTTTTT.

This clone was seen just once. The CDR3 here is CASSLGTGLPEKLFF. Written as DNA, the CDR3 is TGTGCCAGCAGCTTAGGGACAGGTCTACCTGAAAAACTGTTTTTT. The chain recombines TRBV7-8 with TRBJ1-4; 7 nucleotides agree with TRBD1. The germline V gene encodes CDR1 SGHVS and CDR2 FQNEAQ. Germline trimming cut 1 base from V and 7 bases from J; bases unmatched to any gene: 6. The CDR3 length is 15 residues.

V usage is TRBV4-1 and J usage is TRBJ2-7; possibly TRBD2 for D (7 bases). The CDR3 totals 19 residues. V dropped 0 bases and J dropped 3 bases, with 24 bases sitting between them. CDR1 MGHRA and CDR2 YSYEKL come from the germline V gene. The CDR3 DNA sequence: TGCGCCAGCAGCCAAGATCAGGGAGGGGGGTCGACTCTCGACTACGAGCAGTACTTC. It yields the protein CASSQDQGGGSTLDYEQYF.

J is TRBJ1-1 and V is TRBV30, with TRBD1 matching over 9 bases. CDR1 and CDR2 from the germline V gene are GTSNPN and SVGIG (reference sequence). CDR3 length equals 14 residues. With 0 bases clipped from V and 7 bases from J, the junction kept 6 bases outside the gene matches. The DNA of the CDR3 is TGTGCCTGGAGTGTACTCAGGACAGGGGTTGAAGCTTTCTTT. Residues: CAWSVLRTGVEAFF.

The gene calls are TRBV27 and TRBJ2-1; possibly TRBD2 for D (6 bases). The V gene lost 2 bases and the J gene lost 4 bases, with 12 bases spanning the gap. Germline-derived CDR1 and CDR2 are MNHEY and SMNVEV (reference sequence). The CDR3 runs to 15 residues. CDR3 nucleotides: TGTGCCAGCAGTTTAGCGGGGCCAACATACAATGAGCAGTTCTTC. Translated: CASSLAGPTYNEQFF.

The rearrangement joins TRBV2 to TRBJ2-2, with TRBD2 matching 8 bases. The V gene end was trimmed by 7 bases and the J gene end by 2 bases; junction bases not matched to a gene: 3. Germline CDR1 is SNHLY and CDR2 is FYNNEI. CDR3 length: 14 amino acids. CDR3 nucleotides: TGTGCCAGCAAAGCGGGGGATAACACCGGGGAGCTGTTTTTT. It yields the protein CASKAGDNTGELFF.

The chain recombines TRBV7-2 with TRBJ2-1; TRBD2 matches 8 bases. This CDR3 spans 13 amino acids. Germline CDR1 reads SGHTA; CDR2 reads FQGNSA. Germline trimming cut 5 bases from V and 15 bases from J; bases unmatched to any gene: 12. The CDR3 bases are TGTGCCAGCAGCCCCGGACTAGCACCGGAGGGGTTCTTC. Amino acid sequence: CASSPGLAPEGFF.

The V and J genes are TRBV9 and TRBJ1-2; D uncertain. This CDR3 comprises 13 residues. Germline V lookup: CDR1 SGDLS, CDR2 YYNGEE. V lost 4 bases, J lost 7 bases, and 14 bases lay in between. The CDR3 region is CASSFGSSLGYTF. Here the CDR3 DNA reads TGTGCCAGCAGCTTCGGGTCGTCCCTTGGCTACACCTTC.

The chain couples TRBV27 to TRBJ2-7, with TRBD2 matching 9 bases. Losses at the gene ends were 2 bases for V and 1 base for J; bases not matched to a gene: 6. In germline, CDR1 is MNHEY, CDR2 SMNVEV (reference sequence). This CDR3 contains 16 residues. The CDR3: CASSLRLAELSYEQYF. Written as DNA, the CDR3 is TGTGCCAGCAGTTTAAGACTAGCGGAATTATCCTACGAGCAGTACTTC.

The rearrangement joins TRBV30 to TRBJ2-7, with TRBD1 identical over 11 bases. The junction had 7 bases not matched to a gene; V was cut back by 3 bases and J by 6 bases. Germline V lookup: CDR1 GTSNPN, CDR2 SVGIG (reference sequence). CDR3 length equals 14 residues. The CDR3 region has the DNA TGTGCCTGGAGCTTATACGGGACAGGGGGCGAGCAGTACTTC. Amino acids: CAWSLYGTGGEQYF.

This clone was seen only a few times. The gene calls are TRBV28 and TRBJ2-3; D is unclear. Per germline, CDR1 MDHEN and CDR2 SYDVKM. The CDR3 loop spans 15 amino acids. With 2 bases removed from V and 2 bases from J, the gap between germline ends came to 11 bases. CDR3 residues: CASSLLAAPTDTQYF. The CDR3 DNA follows: TGTGCCAGCAGTTTACTGGCGGCCCCCACAGATACGCAGTATTTT.

The rearrangement uses TRBV12-5 and TRBJ1-5; 9 bases are shared with TRBD1. The length of the CDR3 is 15 residues. From germline, CDR1 is LGHNT and CDR2 FRNRAP. The V gene end was trimmed by 1 base and the J gene end by 3 bases; junction bases not matched to a gene: 1. CDR3 sequence reads: CASGLGQGVNQPQHF. As DNA, the CDR3 is TGTGCTAGTGGTTTGGGACAGGGGGTCAATCAGCCCCAGCATTTT.

The rearrangement joins TRBV27 to TRBJ2-4; D not certain. CDR3 length equals 16 residues. V lost 5 bases, J lost 3 bases, and 17 bases lay in between. The V gene's germline CDR1 is MNHEY and CDR2 SMNVEV (reference sequence). This chain's CDR3 is CASSPDWGGGKNIQYF. CDR3 DNA sequence: TGTGCCAGCAGTCCAGACTGGGGTGGTGGCAAAAACATTCAGTACTTC.